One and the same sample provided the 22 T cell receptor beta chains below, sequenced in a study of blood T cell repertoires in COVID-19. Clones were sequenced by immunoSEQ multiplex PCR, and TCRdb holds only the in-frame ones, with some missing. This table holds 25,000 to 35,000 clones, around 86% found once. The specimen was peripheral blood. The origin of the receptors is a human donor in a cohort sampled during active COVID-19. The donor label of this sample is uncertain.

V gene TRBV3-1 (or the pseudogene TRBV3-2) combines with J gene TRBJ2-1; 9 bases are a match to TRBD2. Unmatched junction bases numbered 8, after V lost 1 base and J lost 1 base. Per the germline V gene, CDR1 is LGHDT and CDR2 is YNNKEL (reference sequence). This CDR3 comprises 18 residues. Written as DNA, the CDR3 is TGTGCCAGCAGCCAAGTCCGGACTAGCGTTATGTCCTACAATGAGCAGTTCTTC. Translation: CASSQVRTSVMSYNEQFF.

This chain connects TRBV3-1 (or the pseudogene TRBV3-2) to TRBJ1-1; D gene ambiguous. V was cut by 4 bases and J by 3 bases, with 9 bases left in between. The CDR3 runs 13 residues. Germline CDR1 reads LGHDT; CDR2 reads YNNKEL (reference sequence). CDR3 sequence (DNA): TGTGCCAGCAGCCTTCGGTTGGACACTGAAGCTTTCTTT. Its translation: CASSLRLDTEAFF.

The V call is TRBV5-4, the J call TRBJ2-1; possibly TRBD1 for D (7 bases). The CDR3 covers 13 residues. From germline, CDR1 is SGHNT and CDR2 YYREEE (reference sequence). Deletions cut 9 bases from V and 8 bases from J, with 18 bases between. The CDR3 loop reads CATGTVASDEQFF. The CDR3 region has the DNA TGTGCCACCGGGACAGTGGCTAGCGATGAGCAGTTCTTC.

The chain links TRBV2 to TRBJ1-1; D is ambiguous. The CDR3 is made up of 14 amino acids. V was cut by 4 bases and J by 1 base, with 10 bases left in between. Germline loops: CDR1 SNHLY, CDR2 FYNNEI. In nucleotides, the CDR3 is TGTGCCAGCAGTGGAGAATCAGGGAACACTGAAGCTTTCTTT. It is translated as CASSGESGNTEAFF. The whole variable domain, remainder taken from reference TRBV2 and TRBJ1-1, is EPEVTQTPSHQVTQMGQEVILRCVPISNHLYFYWYRQILGQKVEFLVSFYNNEISEKSEIFDDQFSVERPDGSNFTLKIRSTKLEDSAMYFCASSGESGNTEAFFGQGTRLTVV.

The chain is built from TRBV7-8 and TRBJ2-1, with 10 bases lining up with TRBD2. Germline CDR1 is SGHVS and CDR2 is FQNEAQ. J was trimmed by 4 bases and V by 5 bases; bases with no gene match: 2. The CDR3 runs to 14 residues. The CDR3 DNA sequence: TGTGCCAGCAGCGTGGGACTAGCGTACAATGAGCAGTTCTTC. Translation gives CASSVGLAYNEQFF.

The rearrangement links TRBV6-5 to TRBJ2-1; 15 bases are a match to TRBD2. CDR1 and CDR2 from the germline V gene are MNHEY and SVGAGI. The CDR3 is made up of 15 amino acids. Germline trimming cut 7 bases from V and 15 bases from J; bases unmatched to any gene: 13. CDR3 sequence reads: CASKPGLAGGVEPFF. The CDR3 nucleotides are TGTGCCAGCAAACCGGGACTAGCGGGAGGAGTAGAACCGTTCTTC.

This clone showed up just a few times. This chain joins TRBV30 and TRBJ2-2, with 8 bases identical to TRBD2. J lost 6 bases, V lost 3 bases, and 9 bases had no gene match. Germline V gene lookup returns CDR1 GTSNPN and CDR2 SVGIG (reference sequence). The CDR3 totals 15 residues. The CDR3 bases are TGTGCCTGGAGGCTTAGCGGGGCCCCCGCCGGGGAGCTGTTTTTT. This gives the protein CAWRLSGAPAGELFF.

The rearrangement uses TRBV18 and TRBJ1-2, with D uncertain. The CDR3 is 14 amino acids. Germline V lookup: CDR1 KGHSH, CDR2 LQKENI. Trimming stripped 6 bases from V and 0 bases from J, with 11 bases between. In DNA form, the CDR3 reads TGTGCCAGCTCCCCTAGACCCGCTAACTATGGCTACACCTTC. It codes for CASSPRPANYGYTF.

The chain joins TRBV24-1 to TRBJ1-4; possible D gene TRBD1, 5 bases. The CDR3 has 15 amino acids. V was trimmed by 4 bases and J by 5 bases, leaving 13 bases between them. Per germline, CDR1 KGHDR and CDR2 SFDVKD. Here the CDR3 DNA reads TGTGCCACCAGTGACTCCCGCCAGGGCAATGAAAAACTGTTTTTT. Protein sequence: CATSDSRQGNEKLFF.

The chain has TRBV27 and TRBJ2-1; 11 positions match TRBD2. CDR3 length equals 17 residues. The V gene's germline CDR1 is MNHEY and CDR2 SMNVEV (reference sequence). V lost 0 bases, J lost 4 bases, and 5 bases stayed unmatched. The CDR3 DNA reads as TGTGCCAGCAGTTTATCGAAGGGACTAGCGGATTACAATGAGCAGTTCTTC. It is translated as CASSLSKGLADYNEQFF.

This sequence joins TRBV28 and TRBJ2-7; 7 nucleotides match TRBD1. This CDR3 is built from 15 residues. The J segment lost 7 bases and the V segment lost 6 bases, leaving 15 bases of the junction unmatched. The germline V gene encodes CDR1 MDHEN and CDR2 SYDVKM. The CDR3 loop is CASSRGDSRVGEQYF. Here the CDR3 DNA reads TGTGCCAGCAGCCGAGGGGACAGTCGGGTTGGGGAGCAGTACTTC. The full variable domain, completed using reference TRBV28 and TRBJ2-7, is DVKVTQSSRYLVKRTGEKVFLECVQDMDHENMFWYRQDPGLGLRLIYFSYDVKMKEKGDIPEGYSVSREKKERFSLILESASTNQTSMYLCASSRGDSRVGEQYFGPGTRLTVT.

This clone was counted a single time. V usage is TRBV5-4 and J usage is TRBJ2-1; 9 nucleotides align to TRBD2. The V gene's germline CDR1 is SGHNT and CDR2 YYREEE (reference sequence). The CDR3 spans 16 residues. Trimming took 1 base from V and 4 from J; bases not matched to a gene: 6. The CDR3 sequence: CASSLLAGWGYNEQFF. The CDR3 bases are TGTGCCAGCAGCTTGCTAGCGGGATGGGGATACAATGAGCAGTTCTTC.

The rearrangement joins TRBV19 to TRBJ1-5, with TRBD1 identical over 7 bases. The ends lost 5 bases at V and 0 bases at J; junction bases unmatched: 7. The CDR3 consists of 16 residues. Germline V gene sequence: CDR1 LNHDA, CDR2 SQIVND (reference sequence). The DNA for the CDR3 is TGTGCCAGTAGTCCAAGACAGGGATTTAGCAATCAGCCCCAGCATTTT. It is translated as CASSPRQGFSNQPQHF.

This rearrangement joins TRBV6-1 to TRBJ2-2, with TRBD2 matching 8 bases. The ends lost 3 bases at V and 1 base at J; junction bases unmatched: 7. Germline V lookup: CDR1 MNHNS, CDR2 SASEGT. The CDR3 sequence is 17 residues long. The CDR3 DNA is TGTGCCAGCAGTGAGATCCTAGCGGGTATGAACACCGGGGAGCTGTTTTTT. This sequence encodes CASSEILAGMNTGELFF.

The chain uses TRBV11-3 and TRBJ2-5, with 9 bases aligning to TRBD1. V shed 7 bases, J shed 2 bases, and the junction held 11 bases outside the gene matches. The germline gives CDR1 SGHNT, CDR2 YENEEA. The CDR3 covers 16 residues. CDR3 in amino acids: CASNTGTGKVQETQYF. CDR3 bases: TGTGCCAGCAACACCGGGACAGGGAAAGTACAAGAGACCCAGTACTTC.

The CDR3 coding sequence is TGTGCCAGCAGTTGGGACAGGGGGCGCGAAAAACTGTTTTTT. It yields the protein CASSWDRGREKLFF. The V and J genes are TRBV28 and TRBJ1-4; 12 bases align to TRBD1. Germline trimming cut 4 bases from V and 8 bases from J; bases unmatched to any gene: 2. CDR1 MDHEN and CDR2 SYDVKM come from the germline V gene. The CDR3 contains 14 residues.

The CDR3 DNA sequence: TGTGCCAGCTATCGGGACTATGGCTACACCTTC. This sequence encodes CASYRDYGYTF. The V gene is TRBV28, the J gene TRBJ1-2; no definite D call. Germline V gene sequence: CDR1 MDHEN, CDR2 SYDVKM. Deletions cut 8 bases from V and 3 bases from J, with 7 bases between. This CDR3 region has 11 residues.

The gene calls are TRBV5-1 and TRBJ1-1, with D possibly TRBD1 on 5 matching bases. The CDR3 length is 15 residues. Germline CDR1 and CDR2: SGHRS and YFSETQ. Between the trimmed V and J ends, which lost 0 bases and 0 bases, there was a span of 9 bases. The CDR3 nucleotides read TGCGCCAGCAGCTTGGTAGGGGTCATGAACACTGAAGCTTTCTTT. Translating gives CASSLVGVMNTEAFF.

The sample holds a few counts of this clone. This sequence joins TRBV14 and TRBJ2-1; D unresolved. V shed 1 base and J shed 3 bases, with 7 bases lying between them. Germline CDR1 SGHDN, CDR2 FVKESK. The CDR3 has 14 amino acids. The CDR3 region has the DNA TGTGCCAGCAGCCAAGGGAGTTTCTACAATGAGCAGTTCTTC. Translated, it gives CASSQGSFYNEQFF.

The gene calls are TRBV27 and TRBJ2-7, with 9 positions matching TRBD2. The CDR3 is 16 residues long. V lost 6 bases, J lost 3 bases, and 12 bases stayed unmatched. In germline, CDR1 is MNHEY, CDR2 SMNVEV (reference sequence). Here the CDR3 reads CASSPAGGRVNYEQYF. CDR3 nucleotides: TGTGCCAGCAGCCCCGCGGGCGGGAGGGTAAACTACGAGCAGTACTTC.

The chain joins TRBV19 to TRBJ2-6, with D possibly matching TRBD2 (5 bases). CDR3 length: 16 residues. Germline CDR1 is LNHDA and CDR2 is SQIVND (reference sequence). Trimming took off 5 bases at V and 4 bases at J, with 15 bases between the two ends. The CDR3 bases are TGTGCCAGTAGTCTCCGCCCGGGGTCGGGGGCCAACGTCCTGACTTTC. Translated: CASSLRPGSGANVLTF.

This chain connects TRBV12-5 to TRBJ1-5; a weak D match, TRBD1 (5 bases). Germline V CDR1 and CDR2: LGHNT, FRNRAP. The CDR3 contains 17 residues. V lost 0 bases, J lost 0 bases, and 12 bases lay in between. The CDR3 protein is CASGLVRGELSNQPQHF. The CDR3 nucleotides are TGTGCTAGTGGTTTGGTACGGGGGGAGCTTAGCAATCAGCCCCAGCATTTT.